The 10 T cell receptor beta chains listed next were all sequenced from one sample in a study of cytomegalovirus exposure and HLA in healthy donors. 60 Vbeta and 13 Jbeta primers were used in PCR. Measured with immunoSEQ multiplex PCR; TCRdb has only the in-frame clones, and not every one. The sample includes some 160,000 clones, 81% of them seen just once. Sequencing was carried out using PBMCs. The source is a man aged 45-65 years in good health and CMV-seropositive.

The V call is TRBV10-3, the J call TRBJ1-5; 7 bases align to TRBD1. Germline CDR1 ENHRY, CDR2 SYGVKD. This CDR3 has 14 residues. The V and J ends lost 6 bases and 7 bases, in that order; junction bases with no gene match: 9. The CDR3 loop is CAISPAGGRQPQHF. Written as DNA, the CDR3 is TGTGCCATCAGCCCGGCAGGGGGGCGGCAGCCCCAGCATTTT.

V gene TRBV18 combines with J gene TRBJ1-2; 9 bases align to TRBD1. The CDR3 runs to 14 residues. Germline-derived CDR1 and CDR2 are KGHSH and LQKENI. With 2 bases clipped from V and 7 bases from J, the junction kept 5 bases outside the gene matches. The CDR3 loop is CASSPEGQGFGYTF. In DNA form, the CDR3 reads TGTGCCAGCTCACCAGAGGGACAGGGCTTTGGCTACACCTTC.

The chain has TRBV6-1 and TRBJ1-6; no clear D gene. The CDR3 loop spans 14 amino acids. V was pared by 7 bases and J by 6 bases, with 13 bases between. Germline V gives CDR1 MNHNS, CDR2 SASEGT. The CDR3 nucleotides are TGTGCCAGCACCATCGAGGACTTTAATTCACCCCTCCACTTT. Translation gives CASTIEDFNSPLHF.

V usage is TRBV6-5 and J usage is TRBJ2-1; 10 bases map to TRBD2. The germline CDR1 and CDR2 sequences are MNHEY and SVGAGI. The CDR3 runs to 16 residues. The junction had 7 bases not matched to a gene; V was cut back by 2 bases and J by 6 bases. The CDR3, as DNA: TGTGCCAGCAGTTACGGTCTAGCGGGAGCCTCCAATGAGCAGTTCTTC. This codes for CASSYGLAGASNEQFF.

This chain links TRBV5-5 with TRBJ2-1; the D gene is possibly TRBD1 (7 bases). The germline V and J ends were trimmed by 7 bases and 4 bases, with 18 bases remaining between them. This CDR3 region has 15 residues. Germline-derived CDR1 and CDR2 are SGHKS and YYEKEE (reference sequence). The CDR3 nucleotides are TGTGCCAGCCCCCCTGGAGGGGGCCGTTACAATGAGCAGTTCTTC. Protein sequence: CASPPGGGRYNEQFF.

The J gene is TRBJ1-5, the V gene TRBV5-1, with 7 bases aligning to TRBD1. The CDR3 has 14 residues. Germline CDR1 SGHRS, CDR2 YFSETQ. Trimming cost V 7 bases and J 5 bases; bases outside gene matches: 9. The CDR3 coding sequence is TGCGCCAGCCGACCGGGGACAGACGATCAGCCCCAGCATTTT. As protein: CASRPGTDDQPQHF.

The V call is TRBV11-2, the J call TRBJ1-5, with D maybe TRBD1 (6 bases). Germline CDR1 SGHAT, CDR2 FQNNGV. Trimming stripped 3 bases from V and 4 bases from J, with 7 bases between. This CDR3 has 13 residues. The CDR3: CASSFTGNQPQHF. The DNA for the CDR3 is TGTGCCAGCAGCTTTACAGGGAATCAGCCCCAGCATTTT.

The V and J genes are TRBV6-5 and TRBJ1-5; a possible D gene is TRBD1 (6 bases). Trimming removed 2 bases at V and 5 bases at J, with 7 bases between. Germline CDR1 and CDR2: MNHEY and SVGAGI. CDR3 length: 13 amino acids. This CDR3 reads CASSYHRDQPQHF. Here the CDR3 DNA reads TGTGCCAGCAGTTACCACAGGGATCAGCCCCAGCATTTT.

The rearrangement uses TRBV7-8 and TRBJ2-7, with D perhaps TRBD2 (5 bases). V shed 2 bases and J shed 0 bases, with 14 bases lying between them. The CDR3 has 16 residues. The germline CDR1 and CDR2 sequences are SGHVS and FQNEAQ. The CDR3 region is CASSLTKMGSSYEQYF. Here the CDR3 DNA reads TGTGCCAGCAGCTTAACGAAGATGGGGAGCTCCTACGAGCAGTACTTC.

The rearrangement uses TRBV19 and TRBJ2-2; TRBD2 is a possible D gene (7 bases). Germline-derived CDR1 and CDR2 are LNHDA and SQIVND (reference sequence). The CDR3 runs to 16 residues. V dropped 2 bases and J dropped 6 bases, with 16 bases sitting between them. The CDR3 spells CASSIIRGRAAGELFF. CDR3 in DNA: TGTGCCAGTAGTATAATAAGGGGGAGGGCCGCCGGGGAGCTGTTTTTT.